The text below deals with one T cell receptor (beta chain). Antigen specificity is unknown. This specimen comes from a study of T cell responses to AZD1222 COVID-19 vaccine. General study results and limits: All repertoire sampling was performed exclusively after the peak T cell response. Spike-spanning, vaccine-associated CD4 TCRs were dominant at 160-218 and 743-854. Elevations in Spike-specific TCR breadth and depth followed administration of two AZD1222 doses.

V was clipped by 5 bases and J by 3 bases; unmatched bases: 11. CDR3 size: 17 residues. Germline values: CDR1 PRHDT, CDR2 FYEKMQ (reference sequence). Produced via immunoSEQ multiplex PCR; TCRdb's table is partial and in-frame only. Of about 110,000 clones detected, 80% to 90% appear once; the ten largest clones hold about 7%. The rearrangement joins TRBV13 to TRBJ2-7; TRBD1 matches at 12 bases. This clonotype was sampled from an adult in good health. The sequencing here drew on peripheral blood, taken on day 0 of AZD1222 vaccination. The CDR3 here is CASSPPPGTGGFYEQYF. CDR3 coding DNA: TGTGCCAGCAGCCCACCGCCCGGGACAGGGGGCTTCTACGAGCAGTACTTC.